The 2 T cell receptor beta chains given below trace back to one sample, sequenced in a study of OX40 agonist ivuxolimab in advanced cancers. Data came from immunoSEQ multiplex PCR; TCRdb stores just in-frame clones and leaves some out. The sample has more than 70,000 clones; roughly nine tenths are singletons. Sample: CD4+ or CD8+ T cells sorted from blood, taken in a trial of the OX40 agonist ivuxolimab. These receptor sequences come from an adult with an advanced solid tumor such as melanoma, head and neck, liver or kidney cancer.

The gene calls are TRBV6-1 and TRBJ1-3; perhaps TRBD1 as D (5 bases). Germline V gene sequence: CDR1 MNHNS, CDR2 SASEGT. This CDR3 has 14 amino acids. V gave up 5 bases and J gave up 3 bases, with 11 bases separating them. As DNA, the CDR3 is TGTGCCAGCAGTCCTGACAGATTTGGAAACACCATATATTTT. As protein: CASSPDRFGNTIYF.

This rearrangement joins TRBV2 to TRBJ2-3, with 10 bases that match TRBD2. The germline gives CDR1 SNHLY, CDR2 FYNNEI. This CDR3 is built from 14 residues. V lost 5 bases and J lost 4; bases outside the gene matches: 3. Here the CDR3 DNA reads TGTGCCAGCAGTCCCGGGACTAGCGCAGATACGCAGTATTTT. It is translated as CASSPGTSADTQYF.